These 7 T cell receptor beta chains were sequenced from one sample in a study of blood T cells in healthy people across ages. The second PCR ran roughly 6 to 12 cycles with a sample-barcoded 5' primer and J-beta primers. Via MiXCR, TCRdb re-called the 5' RACE reads, giving one row per CDR3 protein. The sample lists roughly 930,000 distinct CDR3 sequences; 45% to 50% were seen once. Input material: blood. Receptor source: a man aged 25 to 45 in good health.

The chain combines TRBV5-1 with TRBJ2-3; D might be TRBD1 or TRBD2, each matching 5 bases. Trimming left V 0 bases short and J 2 bases short, with 13 bases between. The CDR3 totals 16 residues. Germline V lookup: CDR1 SGHRS, CDR2 YFSETQ. The CDR3 DNA is TGCGCCAGCAGCTTGGTGCAGGGACCTGCCACAGATACGCAGTATTTT. It specifies CASSLVQGPATDTQYF.

In this sample, this clonotype turned up once. V and J are TRBV20-1 and TRBJ2-1; D is perhaps TRBD2 (5 bases). Looked up from germline, CDR1 is DFQATT and CDR2 is SNEGSKA (reference sequence). CDR3 length: 14 residues. Trimming removed 4 bases from V and 9 bases from J, with 19 bases in between. Here the CDR3 reads CSATRARAGGEQFF. The CDR3, as DNA: TGCAGTGCTACAAGAGCCCGAGCAGGAGGTGAGCAGTTCTTC.

This chain joins TRBV15 and TRBJ2-3, with a possible D match to TRBD2 (5 bases). CDR1 is LNHNV, CDR2 YYDKDF, per germline (reference sequence). The CDR3 sequence is 17 residues long. With 3 bases removed from V and 0 bases from J, the gap between germline ends came to 16 bases. DNA for the CDR3: TGTGCCACCAGCAGTTTCCCGAGGGTTTCTAGCACAGATACGCAGTATTTT. It is translated as CATSSFPRVSSTDTQYF.

The CDR3 DNA is TGTGCCAGCAGCGCCCGGGTGGGTAGCGTCACAGATACGCAGTATTTT. Translating gives CASSARVGSVTDTQYF. V usage is TRBV9 and J usage is TRBJ2-3, with D perhaps TRBD2 (5 bases). Germline CDR1 reads SGDLS; CDR2 reads YYNGEE. Trimming cost V 3 bases and J 2 bases, with 16 bases left between them. The CDR3 is 16 amino acids.

The CDR3 sequence: CRVGFYGKLFF. As DNA, the CDR3 is TGCAGGGTCGGGTTCTATGGAAAACTGTTTTTT. The chain has TRBV20-1 and TRBJ1-4; no clear D gene. Germline CDR1 DFQATT, CDR2 SNEGSKA (reference sequence). This CDR3 spans 11 amino acids.

DNA of the CDR3: TGTGCCATCACTCCCCGGACGGAAAACTATGGCTACACCTTC. It specifies CAITPRTENYGYTF. The chain combines TRBV10-3 with TRBJ1-2; D unclear. The CDR3 has 14 amino acids. Germline V gene lookup returns CDR1 ENHRY and CDR2 SYGVKD. Trimming took 7 bases from V and 2 from J, leaving 14 bases between them.

Only a few counts were recorded for this clonotype. The chain employs TRBV5-1 and TRBJ2-1; D unresolved. The CDR3 has 13 amino acids. Germline CDR1 and CDR2: SGHRS and YFSETQ. V was trimmed by 9 bases and J by 0 bases, leaving 10 bases between them. In DNA form, the CDR3 reads TGCGCCACCGCCCCTAACTCCTACAATGAGCAGTTCTTC. This codes for CATAPNSYNEQFF. Together with reference TRBV5-1 and TRBJ2-1, the CDR3 gives the full variable domain: KAGVTQTPRYLIKTRGQQVTLSCSPISGHRSVSWYQQTPGQGLQFLFEYFSETQRNKGNFPGRFSGRQFSNSRSEMNVSTLELGDSALYLCATAPNSYNEQFFGPGTRLTVL.